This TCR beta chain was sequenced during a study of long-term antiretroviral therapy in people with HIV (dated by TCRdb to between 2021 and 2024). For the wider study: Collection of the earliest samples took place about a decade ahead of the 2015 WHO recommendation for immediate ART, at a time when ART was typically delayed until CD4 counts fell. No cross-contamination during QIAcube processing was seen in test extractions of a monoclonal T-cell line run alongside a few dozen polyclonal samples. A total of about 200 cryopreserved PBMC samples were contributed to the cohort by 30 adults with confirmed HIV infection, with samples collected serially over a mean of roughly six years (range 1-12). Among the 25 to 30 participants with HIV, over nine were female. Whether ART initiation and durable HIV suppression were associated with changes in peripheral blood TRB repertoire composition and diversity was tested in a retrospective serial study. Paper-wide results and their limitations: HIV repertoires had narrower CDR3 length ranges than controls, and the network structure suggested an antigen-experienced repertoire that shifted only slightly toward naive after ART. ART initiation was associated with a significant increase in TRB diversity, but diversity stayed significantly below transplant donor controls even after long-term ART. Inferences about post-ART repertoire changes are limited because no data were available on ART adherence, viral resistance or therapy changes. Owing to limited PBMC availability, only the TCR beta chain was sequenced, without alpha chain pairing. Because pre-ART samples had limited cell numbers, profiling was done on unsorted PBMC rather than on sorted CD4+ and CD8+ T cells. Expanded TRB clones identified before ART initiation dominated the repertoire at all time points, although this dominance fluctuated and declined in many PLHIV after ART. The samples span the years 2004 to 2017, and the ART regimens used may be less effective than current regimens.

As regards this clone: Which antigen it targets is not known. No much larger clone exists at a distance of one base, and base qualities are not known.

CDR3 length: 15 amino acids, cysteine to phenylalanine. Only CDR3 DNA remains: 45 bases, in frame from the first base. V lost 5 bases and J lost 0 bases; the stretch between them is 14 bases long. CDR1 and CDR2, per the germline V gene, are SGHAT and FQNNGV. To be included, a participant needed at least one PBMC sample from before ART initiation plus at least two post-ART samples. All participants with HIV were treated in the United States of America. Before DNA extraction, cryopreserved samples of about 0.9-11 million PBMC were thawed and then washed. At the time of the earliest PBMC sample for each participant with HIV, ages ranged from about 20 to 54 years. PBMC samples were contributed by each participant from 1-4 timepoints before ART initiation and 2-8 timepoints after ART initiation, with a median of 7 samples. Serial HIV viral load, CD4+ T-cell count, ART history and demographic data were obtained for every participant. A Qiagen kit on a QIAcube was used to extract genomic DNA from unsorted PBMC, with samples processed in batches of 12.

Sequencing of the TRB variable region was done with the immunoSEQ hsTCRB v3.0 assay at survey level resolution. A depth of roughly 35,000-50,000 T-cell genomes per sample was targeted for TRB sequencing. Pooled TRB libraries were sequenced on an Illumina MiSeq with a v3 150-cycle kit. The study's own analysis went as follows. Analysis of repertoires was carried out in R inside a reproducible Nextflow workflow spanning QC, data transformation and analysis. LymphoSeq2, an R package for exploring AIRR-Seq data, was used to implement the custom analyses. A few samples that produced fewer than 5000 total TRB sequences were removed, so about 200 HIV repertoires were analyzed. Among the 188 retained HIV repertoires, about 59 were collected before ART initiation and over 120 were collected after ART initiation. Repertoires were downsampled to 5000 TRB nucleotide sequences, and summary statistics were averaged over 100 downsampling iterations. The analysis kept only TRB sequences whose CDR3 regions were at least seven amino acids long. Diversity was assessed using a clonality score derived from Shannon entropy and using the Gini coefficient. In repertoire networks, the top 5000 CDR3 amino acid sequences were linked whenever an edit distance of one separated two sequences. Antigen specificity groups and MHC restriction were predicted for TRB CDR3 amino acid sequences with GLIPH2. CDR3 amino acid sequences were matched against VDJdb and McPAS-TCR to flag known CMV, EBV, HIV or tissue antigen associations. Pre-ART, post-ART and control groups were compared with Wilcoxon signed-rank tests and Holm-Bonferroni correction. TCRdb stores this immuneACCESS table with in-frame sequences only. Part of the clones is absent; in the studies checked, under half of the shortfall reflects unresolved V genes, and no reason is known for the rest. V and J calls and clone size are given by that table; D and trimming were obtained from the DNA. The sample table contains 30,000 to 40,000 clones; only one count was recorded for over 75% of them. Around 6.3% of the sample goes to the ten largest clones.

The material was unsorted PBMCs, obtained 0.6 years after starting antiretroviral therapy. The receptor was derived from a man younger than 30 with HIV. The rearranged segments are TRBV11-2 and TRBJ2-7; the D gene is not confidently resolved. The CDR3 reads CASSRIFADSYEQYF. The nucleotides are TGTGCCAGCAGCCGCATATTTGCGGACTCCTACGAGCAGTACTTC.